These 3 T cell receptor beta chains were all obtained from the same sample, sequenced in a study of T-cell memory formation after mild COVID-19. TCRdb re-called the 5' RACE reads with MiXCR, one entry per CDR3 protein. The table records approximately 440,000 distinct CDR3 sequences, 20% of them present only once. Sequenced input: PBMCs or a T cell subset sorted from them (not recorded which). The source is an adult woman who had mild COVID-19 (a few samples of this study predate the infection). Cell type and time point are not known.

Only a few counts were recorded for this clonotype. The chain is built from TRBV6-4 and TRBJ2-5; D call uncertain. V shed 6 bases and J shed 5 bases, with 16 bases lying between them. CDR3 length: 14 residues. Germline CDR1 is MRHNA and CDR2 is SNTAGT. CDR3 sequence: CASSPSSWHETQYF. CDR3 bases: TGTGCCAGCAGCCCGAGTTCGTGGCACGAGACCCAGTACTTC.

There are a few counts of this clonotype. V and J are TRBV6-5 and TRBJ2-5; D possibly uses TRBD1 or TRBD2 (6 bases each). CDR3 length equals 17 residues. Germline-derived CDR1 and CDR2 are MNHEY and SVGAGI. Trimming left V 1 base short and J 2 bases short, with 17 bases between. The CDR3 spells CASSYYPTGAKQETQYF. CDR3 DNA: TGTGCCAGCAGTTACTACCCTACGGGGGCCAAACAAGAGACCCAGTACTTC.

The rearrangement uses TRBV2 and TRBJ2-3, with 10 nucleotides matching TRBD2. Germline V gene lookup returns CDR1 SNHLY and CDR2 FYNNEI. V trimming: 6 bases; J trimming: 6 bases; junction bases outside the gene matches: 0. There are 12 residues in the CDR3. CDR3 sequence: CASRGLADTQYF. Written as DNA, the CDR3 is TGTGCCAGCAGGGGACTAGCGGATACGCAGTATTTT.